The 20 T cell receptor beta chains below were found in one sample sequenced in a study of blood T cells in healthy people across ages. Alongside a J-beta primer mix, a sample-barcoded 5' primer served in a second PCR lasting about 7 to 11 cycles. TCRdb analysed the 5' RACE reads with MiXCR anew, one entry per CDR3 protein. The sample lists 750,000 to 850,000 distinct CDR3 sequences; 20% to 25% were seen once. Another study also made use of these data, one on T cells of mothers and their children.

The sequenced sample was blood. These receptors all come from a boy aged 5-17 years in good health.

There are a few counts of this clonotype. The chain joins TRBV12-3 or TRBV12-4 to TRBJ1-6; tentatively, D is TRBD1 (5 bases). The V and J ends lost 3 bases and 3 bases respectively, with 9 bases between them. There are 15 residues in the CDR3. As DNA, the CDR3 is TGTGCCAGCAGTTTTGCCAGGGACTATAATTCACCCCTCCACTTT. Residues: CASSFARDYNSPLHF.

CDR3 region: CSASPRRSGIQETQYF. CDR3 nucleotide sequence: TGCAGTGCCAGCCCCCGGCGGTCCGGTATTCAAGAGACCCAGTACTTC. The rearrangement links TRBV20-1 to TRBJ2-5; D is undetermined. CDR1 DFQATT and CDR2 SNEGSKA come from the germline V gene (reference sequence). The CDR3 covers 16 residues. Trimming cost V 6 bases and J 2 bases, with 22 bases left between them.

There are a few counts of this clonotype. This chain links TRBV9 with TRBJ2-7, with TRBD2 matching over 7 bases. The junction had 13 bases not matched to a gene; V was cut back by 4 bases and J by 6 bases. Germline loops: CDR1 SGDLS, CDR2 YYNGEE. The CDR3 has 15 amino acids. The CDR3 is CASSPTSAGGGEQYF. The CDR3 coding sequence is TGTGCCAGCAGCCCCACTAGCGCCGGAGGCGGCGAGCAGTACTTC. Based on the CDR3 plus reference TRBV9 and TRBJ2-7, the full variable domain is DSGVTQTPKHLITATGQRVTLRCSPRSGDLSVYWYQQSLDQGLQFLIQYYNGEERAKGNILERFSAQQFPDLHSELNLSSLELGDSALYFCASSPTSAGGGEQYFGPGTRLTVT.

J is TRBJ2-5 and V is TRBV7-9, with 8 bases that match TRBD2. J gave up 2 bases and V 4 bases, and 9 bases lay outside the gene matches. CDR3 length: 16 amino acids. Germline V gene data show CDR1 as SEHNR and CDR2 as FQNEAQ (reference sequence). In DNA form, the CDR3 reads TGTGCCAGCAGCTCCCGCGGTAGCGGGGTACAAGAGACCCAGTACTTC. It is translated as CASSSRGSGVQETQYF.

This clonotype was detected only a few times. The chain combines TRBV20-1 with TRBJ1-3; D remains ambiguous. Trimming took off 1 base at V and 3 bases at J, with 7 bases between the two ends. CDR3 length: 13 amino acids. Per the germline V gene, CDR1 is DFQATT and CDR2 is SNEGSKA (reference sequence). The CDR3 bases are TGCAGTGCTAGAGCCCAGGATGGAAACACCATATATTTT. It specifies CSARAQDGNTIYF.

V and J are TRBV5-6 and TRBJ1-2; D remains unclear. The CDR3 has 13 amino acids. With 2 bases removed from V and 0 bases from J, the gap between germline ends came to 5 bases. CDR1 and CDR2 (germline): SGHDT, YYEEEE. CDR3 sequence: CASSFFTNYGYTF. The CDR3 DNA reads TGTGCCAGCAGCTTTTTCACTAACTATGGCTACACCTTC.

The CDR3 loop is CASSLGGTDGGYTF. CDR3 nucleotide sequence: TGTGCCAGCAGTTTAGGGGGGACAGACGGCGGCTACACCTTC. This chain uses TRBV12-3 or TRBV12-4 with TRBJ1-2; 7 bases are shared with TRBD1. V was clipped by 1 base and J by 8 bases; unmatched bases: 7. This CDR3 is built from 14 residues.

V gene TRBV6-6 combines with J gene TRBJ2-3, with D perhaps TRBD1 (6 bases). The CDR3 spans 16 residues. Between the trimmed V and J ends, which lost 6 bases and 7 bases, there was a span of 23 bases. CDR1 is MNHNY and CDR2 is SVGAGI in the germline V gene (reference sequence). The CDR3 DNA reads TGTGCCAGCAGGTCAAGGGACATCCTCGCAGCACATACGCAGTATTTT. Translated: CASRSRDILAAHTQYF.

The chain employs TRBV7-2 and TRBJ2-3; 7 bases are shared with TRBD2. The CDR3 runs to 13 residues. Germline values: CDR1 SGHTA, CDR2 FQGNSA. The V segment lost 6 bases and the J segment 4 bases; nucleotides outside the gene matches: 4. CDR3 loop: CASRSGAADTQYF. The CDR3 region has the DNA TGTGCCAGCAGGAGCGGGGCCGCAGATACGCAGTATTTT.

V is TRBV29-1 and J is TRBJ2-2; D perhaps matches TRBD2 (7 bases). Trimming took 7 bases from V and 0 from J, leaving 12 bases between them. CDR3 size: 14 residues. Germline V CDR1 and CDR2: SQVTM, ANQGSEA. DNA of the CDR3: TGCAGCGGACGCGGGGGCCCGAACACCGGGGAGCTGTTTTTT. This encodes CSGRGGPNTGELFF.

This clonotype has just a few counts. The genes are TRBV7-2 and TRBJ2-1; TRBD2 aligns across 14 bases. The length of the CDR3 is 18 residues. Losses at the gene ends were 4 bases for V and 7 bases for J; bases not matched to a gene: 12. The germline V gene has CDR1 SGHTA and CDR2 FQGNSA. Here the CDR3 reads CASSSARGLAGVQNEQFF. CDR3 in DNA: TGTGCCAGCAGCTCCGCCCGGGGACTAGCGGGAGTTCAGAATGAGCAGTTCTTC. Based on the CDR3 plus reference TRBV7-2 and TRBJ2-1, the full variable domain is GAGVSQSPSNKVTEKGKDVELRCDPISGHTALYWYRQSLGQGLEFLIYFQGNSAPDKSGLPSDRFSAERTGGSVSTLTIQRTQQEDSAVYLCASSSARGLAGVQNEQFFGPGTRLTVL.

This chain connects TRBV15 to TRBJ2-6; 7 bases match TRBD1. The V and J ends lost 4 bases and 1 base, in that order; junction bases with no gene match: 7. The CDR3 extends over 17 amino acids. From germline, CDR1 is LNHNV and CDR2 YYDKDF (reference sequence). CDR3 DNA: TGTGCCACCAGCAAAGGGACAGAACTTTCTGGGGCCAACGTCCTGACTTTC. It encodes CATSKGTELSGANVLTF.

J is TRBJ1-5 and V is TRBV7-9; possibly TRBD1 for D (5 bases). V was trimmed by 1 base and J by 4 bases, leaving 11 bases between them. Germline CDR1 is SEHNR and CDR2 is FQNEAQ (reference sequence). The CDR3 contains 15 residues. The DNA of the CDR3 is TGTGCCAGCAGCTTAGGGACTCAGGGAAATCAGCCCCAGCATTTT. Translated: CASSLGTQGNQPQHF.

This clonotype was picked up a small number of times. The chain recombines TRBV19 with TRBJ2-3; D possibly corresponds to TRBD1 (8 bases). Per germline, CDR1 LNHDA and CDR2 SQIVND (reference sequence). The V gene lost 6 bases and the J gene lost 2 bases, with 12 bases spanning the gap. The CDR3 has 14 amino acids. CDR3 sequence: CASRQGGSTDTQYF. The CDR3 nucleotides are TGTGCCAGTAGACAGGGGGGGTCCACAGATACGCAGTATTTT.

The chain recombines TRBV6-6 with TRBJ2-5; possible D gene TRBD1, 6 bases. CDR1 is MNHNY and CDR2 is SVGAGI in the germline V gene (reference sequence). The length of the CDR3 is 16 residues. Trimming cost V 5 bases and J 2 bases, with 18 bases left between them. As DNA, the CDR3 is TGTGCCAGCAGTAAACACAGGGACCCCCCACAAGAGACCCAGTACTTC. It codes for CASSKHRDPPQETQYF.

The V and J genes are TRBV18 and TRBJ1-2, with TRBD1 identical over 7 bases. Unmatched junction bases numbered 8, after V lost 3 bases and J lost 4 bases. This CDR3 is built from 15 residues. Germline CDR1 reads KGHSH; CDR2 reads LQKENI. The CDR3 DNA follows: TGTGCCAGCTCACCGGATCGACAGGGCGGCTATGGCTACACCTTC. Translated, it gives CASSPDRQGGYGYTF.

The J gene is TRBJ2-2, the V gene TRBV20-1; D unresolved. The germline V gene encodes CDR1 DFQATT and CDR2 SNEGSKA (reference sequence). The CDR3 runs 14 residues. V was cut by 3 bases and J by 0 bases, with 8 bases left in between. The CDR3 nucleotides read TGCAGTGCTAGGCGTTTGGCGAACACCGGGGAGCTGTTTTTT. It yields the protein CSARRLANTGELFF.

This clonotype has only a few counts. The chain carries TRBV12-3 or TRBV12-4 and TRBJ1-6; D not certain. V was cut by 6 bases and J by 10 bases, with 22 bases left in between. This CDR3 has 16 residues. CDR3 residues: CASSPPGDPFASPLHF. The CDR3 nucleotides are TGTGCCAGCAGCCCCCCGGGCGACCCATTTGCGTCACCCCTCCACTTT.

In this sample, this clonotype turned up a few times. The chain recombines TRBV7-8 with TRBJ2-5; 8 bases map to TRBD2. The CDR3 has 15 residues. The germline V gene has CDR1 SGHVS and CDR2 FQNEAQ. After removal of 4 bases from V and 5 bases from J, the junction contained 9 bases not matched to a gene. The CDR3 bases are TGTGCCAGCAGCTATGCGGGGGGACAACCGGAGACCCAGTACTTC. This sequence encodes CASSYAGGQPETQYF.

Only a few counts were recorded for this clonotype. V and J are TRBV20-1 and TRBJ1-5, with a tentative D call TRBD1 (5 bases). The CDR3 totals 13 residues. Trimming took off 4 bases at V and 4 bases at J, with 11 bases between the two ends. Germline CDR1 is DFQATT and CDR2 is SNEGSKA (reference sequence). The CDR3 DNA sequence: TGCAGTGCTATCCGGGGCCTAAATCAGCCCCAGCATTTT. The encoded protein is CSAIRGLNQPQHF.